The rows below give T cell receptor beta chains drawn from one sample of a study of T cell responses to AZD1222 COVID-19 vaccine. Libraries were prepared by immunoSEQ multiplex PCR; TCRdb keeps only in-frame clonotypes and omits some of them. The table lists 150,000 or so clones, about 92% of them singletons. Sequencing was performed on peripheral blood, taken on day 0 of AZD1222 vaccination. These receptor sequences come from an adult in good health. Both conserved end residues are part of each CDR3. D genes are given only for firm matches. Clone size, where shown, is once, few, many, or a class for clones that have expanded.

D | size | J | V | CDR3 | DNA
NA | once | TRBJ2-3 | TRBV6-5 | CASSYGSTDTQYF | TGTGCCAGCAGTTACGGGAGCACAGATACGCAGTATTTT
NA | NA | TRBJ2-7 | TRBV13 | CASKKRTSAYEQYF | TGTGCCAGCAAGAAGAGAACCTCCGCCTACGAGCAGTACTTC
NA | few | TRBJ2-2 | TRBV4-2 | CASSSSGTHTGELFF | TGTGCCAGCAGCTCCTCCGGGACACACACCGGGGAGCTGTTTTTT
NA | NA | TRBJ1-2 | TRBV7-2 | CASSPEGGGYGYTF | TGTGCCAGCAGCCCCGAAGGGGGGGGCTATGGCTACACCTTC
NA | NA | TRBJ1-1 | TRBV7-6 | CASSLGQVNTEAFF | TGTGCCAGCAGCCTGGGCCAGGTGAACACTGAAGCTTTCTTT
NA | once | TRBJ1-1 | TRBV27 | CASSWRGSADTEAFF | TGTGCCAGCAGTTGGCGGGGGTCGGCCGACACTGAAGCTTTCTTT
NA | NA | TRBJ1-5 | TRBV6-5 | CASSYGASHQPQHF | TGTGCCAGCAGTTACGGGGCATCTCATCAGCCCCAGCATTTT
NA | NA | TRBJ1-1 | TRBV20-1 | CSVSEAFF | TGCAGTGTTAGTGAAGCTTTCTTT
NA | NA | TRBJ1-1 | TRBV12-3/TRBV12-4 | CASSLLNTEAFF | TGTGCCAGCAGTTTATTAAACACTGAAGCTTTCTTT
NA | NA | TRBJ1-4 | TRBV5-6 | CASSRGGPGNEKLFF | TGTGCCAGCAGCCGCGGGGGTCCTGGGAATGAAAAACTGTTTTTT
TRBD1 | NA | TRBJ1-5 | TRBV2 | CASMRQGGQPQHF | TGTGCCAGCATGCGACAGGGAGGTCAGCCCCAGCATTTT
TRBD2 | NA | TRBJ2-2 | TRBV4-3 | CASSHGRRGADTGELFF | TGCGCCAGCAGCCACGGGAGGCGGGGGGCGGACACCGGGGAGCTGTTTTTT
NA | NA | TRBJ2-7 | TRBV7-8 | CASSPNSYLEYF | TGTGCCAGCAGCCCCAATAGTTACTTGGAGTACTTC
NA | NA | TRBJ1-1 | TRBV12-5 | CASGFSTLHQGTEAFF | TGTGCTAGTGGTTTTAGCACACTCCACCAAGGCACTGAAGCTTTCTTT
NA | NA | TRBJ2-7 | TRBV11-1 | CASSSAPHEQYF | TGTGCCAGCAGCTCTGCCCCTCACGAGCAGTACTTC
NA | NA | TRBJ1-1 | TRBV30 | CAWSVRAGEEAFF | TGTGCCTGGAGTGTACGCGCGGGGGAGGAAGCTTTCTTT
NA | NA | TRBJ2-7 | TRBV10-1 | CASIPGHTASGEQYF | TGCGCCAGCATTCCCGGCCACACGGCATCCGGCGAGCAGTACTTC
NA | NA | TRBJ2-1 | TRBV9 | CASSPVGGEQFF | TGTGCCAGCAGCCCCGTCGGGGGCGAGCAGTTCTTC
NA | NA | TRBJ2-1 | TRBV10-1 | CASGPGTCNEQFF | TGCGCCAGCGGTCCCGGGACATGCAATGAGCAGTTCTTC
NA | NA | TRBJ1-6 | TRBV19 | CASSIVQRGSYNSPLHF | TGTGCCAGTAGTATAGTCCAGAGGGGATCCTATAATTCACCCCTCCACTTT
TRBD1 | few | TRBJ1-4 | TRBV4-2 | CASSPAGTATTNEKLFF | TGTGCCAGCAGCCCTGCCGGGACAGCTACAACTAATGAAAAACTGTTTTTT
NA | NA | TRBJ1-2 | TRBV7-2 | CASSLVREPDYGYTF | TGTGCCAGCAGCCTGGTCCGGGAGCCTGACTATGGCTACACCTTC
NA | NA | TRBJ1-4 | TRBV4-3 | CASSQVFSRRQVDEKLFF | TGCGCCAGCAGCCAAGTCTTCTCCCGTCGCCAGGTGGATGAAAAACTGTTTTTT
NA | NA | TRBJ1-1 | TRBV6-2/TRBV6-3 | CASSYGSNTEAFF | TGTGCCAGCAGTTACGGTAGTAACACTGAAGCTTTCTTT
NA | NA | TRBJ1-3 | TRBV4-1 | CASSQEDTSGNTIYF | TGCGCCAGCAGCCAAGAAGATACCTCTGGAAACACCATATATTTT
TRBD2 | NA | TRBJ2-1 | TRBV19 | CASREAGRGNEQFF | TGTGCCAGTAGGGAGGCAGGGAGGGGAAATGAGCAGTTCTTC
NA | NA | TRBJ1-3 | TRBV30 | CAWGPGNTIYF | TGTGCCTGGGGGCCTGGAAACACCATATATTTT
TRBD1 | NA | TRBJ2-1 | TRBV14 | CASSQDGQGVYHEQFF | TGTGCCAGCAGCCAAGACGGACAGGGAGTTTACCATGAGCAGTTCTTC
NA | once | TRBJ1-6 | TRBV5-1 | CASMKDSLNSPLHF | TGCGCCAGCATGAAGGACAGCCTTAATTCACCCCTCCACTTT
NA | NA | TRBJ1-1 | TRBV19 | CASSGQRGGGTEAFF | TGTGCCAGTAGTGGGCAGCGGGGAGGAGGAACTGAAGCTTTCTTT
NA | NA | TRBJ2-2 | TRBV20-1 | CSARENGLFF | TGCAGTGCTAGAGAAAATGGGCTGTTTTTT
NA | NA | TRBJ1-6 | TRBV7-9 | CASSKGDGNSPLHF | TGTGCCAGCAGCAAGGGGGACGGGAATTCACCCCTCCACTTT